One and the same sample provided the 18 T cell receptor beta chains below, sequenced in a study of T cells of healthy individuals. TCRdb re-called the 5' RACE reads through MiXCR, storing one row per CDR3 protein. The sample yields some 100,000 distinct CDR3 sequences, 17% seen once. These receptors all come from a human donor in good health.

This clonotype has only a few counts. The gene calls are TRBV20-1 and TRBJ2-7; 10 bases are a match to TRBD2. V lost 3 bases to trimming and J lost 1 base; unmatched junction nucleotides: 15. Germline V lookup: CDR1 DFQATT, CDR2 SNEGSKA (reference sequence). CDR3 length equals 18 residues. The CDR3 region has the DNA TGCAGTGCTAGGGGGGTCGGGCTAGCGGGGGTCGCTTCCTACGAGCAGTACTTC. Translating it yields CSARGVGLAGVASYEQYF.

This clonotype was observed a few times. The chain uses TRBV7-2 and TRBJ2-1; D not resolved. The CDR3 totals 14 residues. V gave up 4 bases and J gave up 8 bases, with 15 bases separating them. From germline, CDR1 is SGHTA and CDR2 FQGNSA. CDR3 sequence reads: CASSSLGTIHEQFF. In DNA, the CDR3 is TGTGCCAGCAGCTCGCTGGGTACGATCCATGAGCAGTTCTTC. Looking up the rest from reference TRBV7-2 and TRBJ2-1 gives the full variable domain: GAGVSQSPSNKVTEKGKDVELRCDPISGHTALYWYRQSLGQGLEFLIYFQGNSAPDKSGLPSDRFSAERTGGSVSTLTIQRTQQEDSAVYLCASSSLGTIHEQFFGPGTRLTVL.

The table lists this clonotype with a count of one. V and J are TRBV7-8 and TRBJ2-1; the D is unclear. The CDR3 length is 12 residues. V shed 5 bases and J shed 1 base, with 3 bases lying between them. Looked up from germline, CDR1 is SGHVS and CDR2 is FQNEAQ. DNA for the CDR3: TGTGCCAGCAGCGATTCCTACAATGAGCAGTTCTTC. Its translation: CASSDSYNEQFF.

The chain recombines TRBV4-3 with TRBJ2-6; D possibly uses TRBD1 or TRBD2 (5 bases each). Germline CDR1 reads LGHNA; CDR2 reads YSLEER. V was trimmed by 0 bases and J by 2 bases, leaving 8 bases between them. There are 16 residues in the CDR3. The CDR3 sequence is CASSQDEGTGANVLTF. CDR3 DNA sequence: TGCGCCAGCAGCCAAGATGAGGGGACTGGGGCCAACGTCCTGACTTTC.

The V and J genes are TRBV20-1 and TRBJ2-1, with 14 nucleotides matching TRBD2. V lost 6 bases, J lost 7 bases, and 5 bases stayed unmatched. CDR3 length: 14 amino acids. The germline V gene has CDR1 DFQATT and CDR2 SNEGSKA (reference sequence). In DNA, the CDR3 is TGCAGTGCGCCGACTAGCGGGGGGGAGAATGAGCAGTTCTTC. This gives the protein CSAPTSGGENEQFF.

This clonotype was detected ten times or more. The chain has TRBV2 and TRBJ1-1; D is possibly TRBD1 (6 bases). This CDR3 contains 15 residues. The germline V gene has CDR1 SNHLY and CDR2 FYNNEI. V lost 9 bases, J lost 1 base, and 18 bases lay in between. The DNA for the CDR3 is TGTGCCAGACGGGACACGGGTTTTAGGAACACTGAAGCTTTCTTT. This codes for CARRDTGFRNTEAFF.

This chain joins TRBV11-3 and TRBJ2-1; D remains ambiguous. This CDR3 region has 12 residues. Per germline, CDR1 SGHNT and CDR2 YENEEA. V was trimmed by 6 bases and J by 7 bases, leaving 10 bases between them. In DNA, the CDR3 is TGTGCCAGCAGTCCGGAAGGGAATGAGCAGTTCTTC. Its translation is CASSPEGNEQFF. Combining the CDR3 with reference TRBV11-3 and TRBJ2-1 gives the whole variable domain EAGVVQSPRYKIIEKKQPVAFWCNPISGHNTLYWYLQNLGQGPELLIRYENEEAVDDSQLPKDRFSAERLKGVDSTLKIQPAELGDSAVYLCASSPEGNEQFFGPGTRLTVL.

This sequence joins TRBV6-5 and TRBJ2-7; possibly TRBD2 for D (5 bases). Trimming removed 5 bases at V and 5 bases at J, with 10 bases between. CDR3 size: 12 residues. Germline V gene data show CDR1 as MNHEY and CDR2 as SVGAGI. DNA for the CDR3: TGTGCCAGCAGTAACGGGGTCCACGAGCAGTACTTC. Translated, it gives CASSNGVHEQYF.

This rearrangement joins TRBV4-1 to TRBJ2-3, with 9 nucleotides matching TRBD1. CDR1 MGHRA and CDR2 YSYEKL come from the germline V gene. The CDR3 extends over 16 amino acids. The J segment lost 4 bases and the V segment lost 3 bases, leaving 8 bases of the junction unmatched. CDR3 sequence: CASSHFGTGSADTQYF. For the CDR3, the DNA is TGCGCCAGCAGCCACTTTGGGACAGGGAGTGCAGATACGCAGTATTTT.

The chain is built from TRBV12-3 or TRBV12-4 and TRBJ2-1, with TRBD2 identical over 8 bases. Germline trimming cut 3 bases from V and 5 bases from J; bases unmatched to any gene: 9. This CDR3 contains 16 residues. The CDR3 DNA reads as TGTGCCAGCAGTTTTATCGGCCAGCGGGGGAACAATGAGCAGTTCTTC. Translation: CASSFIGQRGNNEQFF.

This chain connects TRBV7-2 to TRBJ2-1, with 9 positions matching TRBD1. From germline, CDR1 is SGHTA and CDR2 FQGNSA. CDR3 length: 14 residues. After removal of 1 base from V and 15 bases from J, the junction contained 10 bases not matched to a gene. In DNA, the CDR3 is TGTGCCAGCAGCTTAGGGGACAGGGCCGGTAAGCGGTTCTTC. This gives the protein CASSLGDRAGKRFF.

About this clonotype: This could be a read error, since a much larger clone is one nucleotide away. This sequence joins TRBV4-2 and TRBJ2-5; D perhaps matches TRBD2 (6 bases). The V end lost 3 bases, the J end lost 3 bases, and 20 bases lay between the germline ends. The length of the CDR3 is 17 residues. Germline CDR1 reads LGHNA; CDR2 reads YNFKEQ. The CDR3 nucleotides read TGTGCCAGCAGCCACGCTACGTGGTCGGGACTGAAAGAGACCCAGTACTTC. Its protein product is CASSHATWSGLKETQYF.

The CDR3 loop is CSASPRGEQYF. The DNA for the CDR3 is TGCAGTGCTAGTCCCAGGGGCGAGCAGTACTTC. This chain connects TRBV20-1 to TRBJ2-7, with a weak D call TRBD1 (6 bases). Trimming stripped 3 bases from V and 6 bases from J, with 9 bases between. The CDR3 has 11 amino acids. Germline V lookup: CDR1 DFQATT, CDR2 SNEGSKA (reference sequence).

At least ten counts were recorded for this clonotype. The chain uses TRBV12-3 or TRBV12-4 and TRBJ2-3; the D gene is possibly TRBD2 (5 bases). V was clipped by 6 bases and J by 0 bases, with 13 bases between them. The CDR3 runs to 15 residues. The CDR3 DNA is TGTGCCAGCAGCCCCTACGGACTCAGCACAGATACGCAGTATTTT. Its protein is CASSPYGLSTDTQYF.

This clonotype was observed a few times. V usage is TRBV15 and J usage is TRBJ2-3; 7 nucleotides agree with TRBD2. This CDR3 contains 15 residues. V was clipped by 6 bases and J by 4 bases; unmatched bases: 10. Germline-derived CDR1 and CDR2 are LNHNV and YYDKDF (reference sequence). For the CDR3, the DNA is TGTGCCACCAGGCCGGGACTATCCCCACCAGATACGCAGTATTTT. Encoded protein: CATRPGLSPPDTQYF.

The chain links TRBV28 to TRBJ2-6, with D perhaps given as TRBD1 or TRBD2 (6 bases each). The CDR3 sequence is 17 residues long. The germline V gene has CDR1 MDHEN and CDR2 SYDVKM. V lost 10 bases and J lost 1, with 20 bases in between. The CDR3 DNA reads TGTGCCACCCAACAGGGAGGAACTTTGTCTGGGGCCAACGTCCTGACTTTC. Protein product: CATQQGGTLSGANVLTF.

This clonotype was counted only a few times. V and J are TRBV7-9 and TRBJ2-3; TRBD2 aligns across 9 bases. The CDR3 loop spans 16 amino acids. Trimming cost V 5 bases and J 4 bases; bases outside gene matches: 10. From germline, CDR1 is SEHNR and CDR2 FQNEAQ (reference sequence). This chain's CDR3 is CASSRRVAGDSDTQYF. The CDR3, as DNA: TGTGCCAGCAGCCGTCGGGTAGCGGGGGATTCAGATACGCAGTATTTT.

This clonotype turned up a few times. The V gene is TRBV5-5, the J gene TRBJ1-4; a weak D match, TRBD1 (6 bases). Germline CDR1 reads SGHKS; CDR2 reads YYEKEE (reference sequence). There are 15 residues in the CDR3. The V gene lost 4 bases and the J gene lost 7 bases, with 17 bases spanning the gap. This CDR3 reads CASSPLGGQGEKLFF. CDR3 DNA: TGTGCCAGCAGCCCGTTGGGGGGGCAGGGTGAAAAACTGTTTTTT.